This TCR beta chain was identified in a study of PD-1 blockade in classical Hodgkin lymphoma. Study-level points and caveats: Exclusion removed patients who began nivolumab under 1 year after ASCT. Similar baseline diversity was found in complete responders and newly diagnosed patients.

As regards this clone: Its target is not known.

TCRdb keeps only in-frame clones here, not all; method: immunoSEQ multiplex PCR. Altogether 80,000 to 100,000 clones are present, around 90% being singletons, with the ten largest covering 2.5% to 3.5%. Trimming left V 0 bases short and J 4 bases short, with 5 bases between. Germline CDR1 is SGHRS and CDR2 is YFSETQ. CDR3 length: 13 residues. Each patient experienced a relapse that followed autologous stem cell transplantation, and brentuximab vedotin exposure varied. This TCR was sampled from a human donor with classical Hodgkin lymphoma. Material: peripheral blood mononuclear cells (PBMCs), obtained at baseline. The chain couples TRBV5-1 to TRBJ1-5; D ambiguous. CDR3 residues: CASSLGYNQPQHF. CDR3 sequence (DNA): TGCGCCAGCAGCTTGGGATATAATCAGCCCCAGCATTTT.